This T cell receptor beta chain was recorded in a study of a mutant IDH1 vaccine in newly diagnosed glioma. Note on this clone: Its antigen is unknown.

The CDR3 is made up of 14 amino acids. Germline CDR1 reads LNHDA; CDR2 reads SQIVND (reference sequence). V was trimmed by 3 bases and J by 2 bases, leaving 7 bases between them. Libraries were prepared by immunoSEQ multiplex PCR; TCRdb keeps only in-frame clonotypes and omits some of them. The sample lists some 87,000 clones, 81% occurring once. As for time point: week 47, end of study. Every vaccine dose comprised 300 ug of mutant IDH1 20-mer peptide plus topical imiquimod. The clonotype comes from a man aged 35 to 55 with glioma. This material consisted of PBMCs, taken from a glioma patient whose treatment included an IDH1 peptide vaccine. V is TRBV19 and J is TRBJ2-2, with a possible D match to TRBD1 (5 bases). In DNA form, the CDR3 reads TGTGCCAGTAGTATCCAGGGTAACACCGGGGAGCTGTTTTTT. Encoded protein: CASSIQGNTGELFF.